This TCR beta chain was captured in a study of response to subunit inactivated influenza vaccine. Study conclusions and caveats: The authors suggested that every seasonal influenza vaccination recruits few new T cells.

The CDR3 is 13 amino acids. Trimming pared 4 bases from V and 9 bases from J, leaving 13 bases between. Germline lookup yields CDR1 MRHNA and CDR2 SNTAGT. TCRdb re-derived calls from the RT-PCR reads in MiXCR, one entry per CDR3 protein. The data hold hundreds of thousands of distinct CDR3 sequences, with about 14% observed a single time. With regard to this clonotype: What it binds is not known.

Specimen: PBMCs from blood, collected 14 days before vaccination. The chain is built from TRBV6-4 and TRBJ2-1; no clear D gene. The clonotype originates from a man aged 50-59 years who received an inactivated influenza vaccine. The CDR3, as DNA: TGTGCCAGCAGTGCTTCGTGGGTGGGTGAGCAGTTCTTC. It specifies CASSASWVGEQFF.